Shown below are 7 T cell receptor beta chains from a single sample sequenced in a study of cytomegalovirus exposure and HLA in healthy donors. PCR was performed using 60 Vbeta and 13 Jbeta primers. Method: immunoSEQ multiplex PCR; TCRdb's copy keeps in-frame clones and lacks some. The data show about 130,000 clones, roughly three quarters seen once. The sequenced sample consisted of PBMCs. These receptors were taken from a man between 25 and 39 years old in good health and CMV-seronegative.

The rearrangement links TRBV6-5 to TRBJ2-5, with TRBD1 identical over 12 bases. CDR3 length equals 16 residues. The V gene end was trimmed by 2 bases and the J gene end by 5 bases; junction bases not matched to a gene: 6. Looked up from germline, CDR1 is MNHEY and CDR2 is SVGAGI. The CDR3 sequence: CASSYGTGGMGETQYF. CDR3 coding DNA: TGTGCCAGCAGTTACGGGACAGGGGGCATGGGTGAGACCCAGTACTTC.

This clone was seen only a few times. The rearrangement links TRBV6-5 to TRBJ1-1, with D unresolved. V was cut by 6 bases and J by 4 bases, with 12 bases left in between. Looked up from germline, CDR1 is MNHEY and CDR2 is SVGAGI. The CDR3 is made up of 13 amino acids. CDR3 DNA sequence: TGTGCCAGCAGCGAGTATGAGGGCACTGAAGCTTTCTTT. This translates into CASSEYEGTEAFF.

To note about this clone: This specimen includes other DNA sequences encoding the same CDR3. The CDR3 sequence is CASSSGTGITGELFF. The CDR3 bases are TGCGCCAGCAGCTCCGGGACAGGGATAACCGGGGAGCTGTTTTTT. The chain employs TRBV5-1 and TRBJ2-2; TRBD1 agrees at 9 bases. Germline loops: CDR1 SGHRS, CDR2 YFSETQ. The V segment lost 3 bases and the J segment 5 bases; nucleotides outside the gene matches: 5. The CDR3 extends over 15 amino acids.

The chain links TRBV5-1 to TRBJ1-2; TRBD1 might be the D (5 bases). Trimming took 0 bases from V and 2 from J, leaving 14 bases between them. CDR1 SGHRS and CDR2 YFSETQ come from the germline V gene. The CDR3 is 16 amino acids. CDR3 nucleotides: TGCGCCAGCAGCTTGGAAGGGGAGGGGTCCAACTATGGCTACACCTTC. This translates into CASSLEGEGSNYGYTF.

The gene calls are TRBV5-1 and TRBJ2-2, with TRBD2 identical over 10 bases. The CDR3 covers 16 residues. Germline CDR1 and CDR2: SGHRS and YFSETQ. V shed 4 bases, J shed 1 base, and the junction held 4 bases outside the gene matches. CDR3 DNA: TGCGCCAGCAGCGGGGGGACTAGCGTGAACACCGGGGAGCTGTTTTTT. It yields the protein CASSGGTSVNTGELFF.

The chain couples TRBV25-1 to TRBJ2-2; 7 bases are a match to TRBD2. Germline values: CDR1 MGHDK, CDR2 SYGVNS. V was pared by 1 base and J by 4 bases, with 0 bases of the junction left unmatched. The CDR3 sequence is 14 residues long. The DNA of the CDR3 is TGTGCCAGCAGTGAATCGGGGGGCACCGGGGAGCTGTTTTTT. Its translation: CASSESGGTGELFF.

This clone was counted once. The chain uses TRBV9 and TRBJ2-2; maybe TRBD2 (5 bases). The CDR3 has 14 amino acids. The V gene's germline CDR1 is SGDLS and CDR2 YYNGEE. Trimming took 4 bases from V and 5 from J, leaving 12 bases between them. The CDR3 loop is CASSPSGGTGELFF. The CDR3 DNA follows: TGTGCCAGCAGCCCCAGCGGTGGTACCGGGGAGCTGTTTTTT.